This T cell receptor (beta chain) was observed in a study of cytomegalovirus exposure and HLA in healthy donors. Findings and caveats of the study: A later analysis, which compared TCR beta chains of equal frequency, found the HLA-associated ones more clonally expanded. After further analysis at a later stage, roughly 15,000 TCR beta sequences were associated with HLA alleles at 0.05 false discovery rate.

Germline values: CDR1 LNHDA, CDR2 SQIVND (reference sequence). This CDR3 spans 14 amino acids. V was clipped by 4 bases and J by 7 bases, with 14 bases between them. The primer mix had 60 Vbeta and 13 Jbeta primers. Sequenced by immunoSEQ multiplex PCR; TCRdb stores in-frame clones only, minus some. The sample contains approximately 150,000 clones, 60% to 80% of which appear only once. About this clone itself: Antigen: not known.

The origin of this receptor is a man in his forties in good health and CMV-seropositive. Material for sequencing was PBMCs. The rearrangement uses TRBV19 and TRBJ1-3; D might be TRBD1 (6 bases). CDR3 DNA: TGTGCCAGTAGTAAGGACAGTAGTCGGAACACCATATATTTT. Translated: CASSKDSSRNTIYF.